This T cell receptor (beta chain) was recorded in a study of T cells in Graves' hyperthyroidism and ophthalmopathy. Study observations and caveats: Most expanded thyroid clonotypes above 0.001 also appeared in blood.

TCR beta CDR3 regions were amplified from RNA transcripts. Carried out on the TCR CDR3, a first-round RT-PCR used the HTBI primer set. TCRdb re-derived calls from the multiplex PCR reads in MiXCR, one entry per CDR3 protein. The data hold 350,000 or so distinct CDR3 sequences, with 15% to 20% observed a single time. The CDR3 is made up of 14 amino acids. Germline V gives CDR1 GTSNPN, CDR2 SVGIG (reference sequence). V was trimmed by 4 bases and J by 7 bases, leaving 14 bases between them. This clonotype appeared many times. Antigen unknown. The PBMCs studied were ones that came from 10 ml fresh peripheral blood.

The chain couples TRBV30 to TRBJ1-6; D might be TRBD1 (6 bases). The TCR was taken from a woman aged 40 to 50 with Graves' ophthalmopathy. Sequenced sample: blood. CDR3 in amino acids: CAWIVTGRNSPLHF. The CDR3 nucleotides read TGTGCCTGGATCGTAACAGGGAGAAATTCACCCCTCCACTTT.